Listed below are T cell receptor beta chains from one sample, sequenced in a study of CD8 T cells in ankylosing spondylitis. TCRdb independently ran MiXCR on the 5' RACE reads; one entry per CDR3 protein. The table has under 300,000 distinct CDR3 sequences, under 20% seen once. Sequenced material: blood, either unsorted or a sorted T cell fraction (not recorded which). These receptors were obtained from a male donor with ankylosing spondylitis or in good health (not recorded which). The CDR3 runs from the conserved cysteine through the conserved F or W. Each record gives: V gene, J gene, CDR3 protein.

v_gene: TRBV4-3
j_gene: TRBJ1-1
CDR3aa: CASSQDPTNTEAFF

v_gene: TRBV29-1
j_gene: TRBJ2-1
CDR3aa: CSVTGVGNEQFF

v_gene: TRBV29-1
j_gene: TRBJ1-2
CDR3aa: CSVAGGDYGYTF

v_gene: TRBV27
j_gene: TRBJ2-7
CDR3aa: CASSHETGNTYEQYF

v_gene: TRBV6-1
j_gene: TRBJ2-7
CDR3aa: CASSEVGTAYEQYF

v_gene: TRBV4-3
j_gene: TRBJ2-7
CDR3aa: CASSQGWGGSYEQYF

v_gene: TRBV27
j_gene: TRBJ2-7
CDR3aa: CASRAGGSYDEQYF

v_gene: TRBV12-3/TRBV12-4
j_gene: TRBJ2-6
CDR3aa: CASSPPGVAGANVLTF

v_gene: TRBV7-2
j_gene: TRBJ2-7
CDR3aa: CASSLAVGLAGGSSYEQYF

v_gene: TRBV27
j_gene: TRBJ2-5
CDR3aa: CASSSLLYQETQYF

v_gene: TRBV3-1
j_gene: TRBJ2-7
CDR3aa: CASSRTISYEQYF

v_gene: TRBV6-4
j_gene: TRBJ2-2
CDR3aa: CATPGLAVQQPGELFF

v_gene: TRBV9
j_gene: TRBJ2-7
CDR3aa: CASSTSSAVDEQYF

v_gene: TRBV6-2/TRBV6-3
j_gene: TRBJ2-7
CDR3aa: CASSYTGGIPYEQYF

v_gene: TRBV5-1
j_gene: TRBJ2-5
CDR3aa: CASSRSLAGGGETQYF

v_gene: TRBV5-1
j_gene: TRBJ1-5
CDR3aa: CASSLETQGLSNQPQHF

v_gene: TRBV6-5
j_gene: TRBJ1-1
CDR3aa: CASSFRDRAMNTEAFF

v_gene: TRBV20-1
j_gene: TRBJ1-1
CDR3aa: CSATPWTVPFEAFF

v_gene: TRBV5-1
j_gene: TRBJ2-7
CDR3aa: CASSLDRGLSYEQYF

v_gene: TRBV15
j_gene: TRBJ2-2
CDR3aa: CATSTRRGDPGELFF

v_gene: TRBV6-5
j_gene: TRBJ2-1
CDR3aa: CASSSTGSSYNEQFF

v_gene: TRBV2
j_gene: TRBJ1-1
CDR3aa: CASREDSMNTEAFF

v_gene: TRBV5-6
j_gene: TRBJ2-1
CDR3aa: CASSHEAERDYNEQFF

v_gene: TRBV29-1
j_gene: TRBJ2-1
CDR3aa: CSVGPGGEQFF